Listed here are 23 T cell receptor beta chains from one sample, sequenced in a study of early T cells in non-severe SARS-CoV-2 infection. MiXCR, run by TCRdb on the 5' RACE reads, gives a single entry per CDR3 protein. The top ten hold 4% of the sample, which has approximately 28,000 distinct CDR3 sequences, more than 4.5% seen once. Sequencing was carried out using whole blood. These receptors were obtained from an adult who was a healthcare worker with PCR-confirmed SARS-CoV-2 infection or an uninfected control (not recorded which).

In its sample, this clonotype was seen many times. The chain links TRBV11-2 to TRBJ1-5; 9 bases match TRBD1. The V gene's germline CDR1 is SGHAT and CDR2 FQNNGV. The CDR3 sequence is 15 residues long. J was trimmed by 0 bases and V by 4 bases; bases with no gene match: 1. The CDR3 protein is CASSSQGASNQPQHF. The CDR3 DNA sequence: TGTGCCAGCAGCTCACAGGGGGCTAGCAATCAGCCCCAGCATTTT.

This clonotype was detected only a few times. V is TRBV30 and J is TRBJ1-2, with 8 nucleotides matching TRBD1. Germline CDR1 is GTSNPN and CDR2 is SVGIG (reference sequence). The ends lost 3 bases at V and 4 bases at J; junction bases unmatched: 4. The CDR3 has 13 residues. This CDR3 is CAWRPQGAYGYTF. In DNA, the CDR3 is TGTGCCTGGAGGCCCCAGGGGGCCTATGGCTACACCTTC.

This clonotype is categorized as medium-sized. This chain uses TRBV6-2 or TRBV6-3 with TRBJ2-1; TRBD2 aligns across 7 bases. CDR1 is MNHEY, CDR2 SVGEGT, per germline. CDR3 length: 12 amino acids. V lost 4 bases, J lost 7 bases, and 1 base stayed unmatched. CDR3 DNA: TGTGCCAGCAGTTCCGGGGGGAATGAGCAGTTCTTC. Translating it yields CASSSGGNEQFF.

This clonotype was counted only a few times. The chain joins TRBV20-1 to TRBJ2-7; 8 positions agree with TRBD1. Unmatched junction bases numbered 9, after V lost 2 bases and J lost 0 bases. Germline CDR1 is DFQATT and CDR2 is SNEGSKA (reference sequence). The CDR3 extends over 16 amino acids. This CDR3 is CSARSHWTGSSYEQYF. In DNA, the CDR3 is TGCAGTGCTAGATCTCATTGGACAGGGAGCTCCTACGAGCAGTACTTC.

The rearrangement links TRBV10-1 to TRBJ1-3; weak D call: TRBD1 (6 bases). CDR1 and CDR2 (germline): WNHNN, SYGVQD (reference sequence). Trimming left V 0 bases short and J 4 bases short, with 16 bases between. The CDR3 is 17 amino acids. The CDR3 is CASSESTSWTAGNTIYF. The CDR3 nucleotides read TGCGCCAGCAGTGAGTCGACGTCCTGGACAGCGGGAAACACCATATATTTT.

This clonotype was picked up many times. This chain connects TRBV3-1 to TRBJ2-1; D is unclear. The germline V gene encodes CDR1 LGHDT and CDR2 YNNKEL (reference sequence). The germline V and J ends were trimmed by 3 bases and 6 bases, with 3 bases remaining between them. The CDR3 consists of 11 residues. CDR3 coding DNA: TGTGCCAGCAGCCAGCTCAATGAGCAGTTCTTC. This translates into CASSQLNEQFF.

At least ten counts were recorded for this clonotype. The chain carries TRBV7-3 and TRBJ2-3; TRBD2 is a possible D gene (6 bases). The germline CDR1 and CDR2 sequences are SGHTA and FQGTGA. The CDR3 covers 14 residues. The ends were cut back, 5 bases at V and 4 bases at J, with 13 bases in the middle. The CDR3 nucleotides read TGTGCCAGCAGCAGGGACTCCCGGCCAGATACGCAGTATTTT. Translation gives CASSRDSRPDTQYF. The complete variable domain, with remaining parts taken from reference TRBV7-3 and TRBJ2-3, reads GAGVSQTPSNKVTEKGKYVELRCDPISGHTALYWYRQSLGQGPEFLIYFQGTGAADDSGLPNDRFFAVRPEGSVSTLKIQRTERGDSAVYLCASSRDSRPDTQYFGPGTRLTVL.

This clonotype was seen at least ten times. This chain joins TRBV7-2 and TRBJ2-1; TRBD2 matches at 8 bases. The J segment lost 5 bases and the V segment lost 2 bases, leaving 5 bases of the junction unmatched. Germline V gene sequence: CDR1 SGHTA, CDR2 FQGNSA. There are 15 residues in the CDR3. CDR3 protein: CASSLTSGPNNEQFF. The CDR3 DNA reads TGTGCCAGCAGCTTAACTAGCGGTCCAAACAATGAGCAGTTCTTC.

This clonotype was seen ten or more times. This rearrangement joins TRBV7-2 to TRBJ2-3, with 10 positions matching TRBD2. Trimming removed 1 base from V and 5 bases from J; junction bases left unmatched: 9. This CDR3 comprises 17 residues. Germline V lookup: CDR1 SGHTA, CDR2 FQGNSA. This CDR3 reads CASSLGGSGGALDTQYF. The DNA for the CDR3 is TGTGCCAGCAGCTTAGGAGGGAGCGGGGGGGCCTTAGATACGCAGTATTTT. The whole variable domain, filled in from reference TRBV7-2 and TRBJ2-3, reads GAGVSQSPSNKVTEKGKDVELRCDPISGHTALYWYRQSLGQGLEFLIYFQGNSAPDKSGLPSDRFSAERTGGSVSTLTIQRTQQEDSAVYLCASSLGGSGGALDTQYFGPGTRLTVL.

This clonotype was observed many times. J is TRBJ1-2 and V is TRBV3-1, with a weak D call TRBD1 (5 bases). Trimming left V 4 bases short and J 7 bases short, with 16 bases between. CDR1 and CDR2 (germline): LGHDT, YNNKEL (reference sequence). The CDR3 consists of 14 residues. The CDR3 DNA sequence: TGTGCCAGCAGCCTCGAAGCAGGGTATGCTGGCTACACCTTC. Its translation: CASSLEAGYAGYTF.

This clonotype was detected many times. The genes are TRBV12-3 or TRBV12-4 and TRBJ1-1; perhaps TRBD1 as D (5 bases). The CDR3 consists of 14 residues. With 5 bases removed from V and 2 bases from J, the gap between germline ends came to 12 bases. The CDR3 DNA sequence: TGTGCCAGCAGTCGAGCGGGGCTCAACACTGAAGCTTTCTTT. Translation: CASSRAGLNTEAFF.

Worth noting for this clonotype: A much larger clone lies a single base off, so this may be a read error. The rearrangement uses TRBV6-5 and TRBJ1-2; D ambiguous. The germline CDR1 and CDR2 sequences are MNHEY and SVGAGI. The CDR3 consists of 14 residues. The CDR3 region has the DNA TGTGCCAGCGGTTACTCGATCAGCAACTATGGCTACACCTTC. As protein: CASGYSISNYGYTF.

This clonotype was observed at least ten times. The chain links TRBV10-3 to TRBJ2-2, with D perhaps TRBD1 (5 bases). Germline values: CDR1 ENHRY, CDR2 SYGVKD. V was shortened by 2 bases and J by 5 bases, with 9 bases between the two germline ends. The CDR3 extends over 14 amino acids. CDR3 amino acids: CAISEIRDTGELFF. The CDR3 coding sequence is TGTGCCATCAGTGAGATCAGGGATACCGGGGAGCTGTTTTTT.

This clonotype was recorded many times. This sequence joins TRBV5-1 and TRBJ1-2, with 7 bases matching TRBD1. CDR3 length: 13 amino acids. Looked up from germline, CDR1 is SGHRS and CDR2 is YFSETQ. V was clipped by 4 bases and J by 4 bases; unmatched bases: 4. CDR3 nucleotide sequence: TGCGCCAGCAGCGAGGGACAGCCCTATGGCTACACCTTC. This translates into CASSEGQPYGYTF.

There are many counts of this clonotype. The genes are TRBV5-6 and TRBJ2-7; D remains unclear. Germline lookup yields CDR1 SGHDT and CDR2 YYEEEE. The CDR3 contains 11 residues. The V end was cut by 4 bases, the J end by 1 base, with 3 bases between. This CDR3 is CASSRSYEQYF. The DNA of the CDR3 is TGTGCCAGCAGCCGGTCCTACGAGCAGTACTTC.

In its sample, this clonotype was seen a few times. The gene calls are TRBV3-1 and TRBJ1-2; no clear D gene. Germline V gives CDR1 LGHDT, CDR2 YNNKEL (reference sequence). This CDR3 spans 14 amino acids. V was cut by 1 base and J by 6 bases, with 12 bases left in between. The CDR3 DNA reads as TGTGCCAGCAGCCAAGGAGGACGAGGGAATGGCTACACCTTC. As protein: CASSQGGRGNGYTF. The full variable domain, completed using reference TRBV3-1 and TRBJ1-2, is DTAVSQTPKYLVTQMGNDKSIKCEQNLGHDTMYWYKQDSKKFLKIMFSYNNKELIINETVPNRFSPKSPDKAHLNLHINSLELGDSAVYFCASSQGGRGNGYTFGSGTRLTVV.

In this sample, this clonotype turned up many times. V usage is TRBV3-1 and J usage is TRBJ1-4; no clear D gene. The germline V gene has CDR1 LGHDT and CDR2 YNNKEL (reference sequence). The CDR3 sequence is 13 residues long. V lost 6 bases and J 11 bases, leaving 16 bases between the germline ends. The CDR3 DNA is TGTGCCAGCAGTCGCGGCGCGGGAGGGAAACTGTTTTTT. It codes for CASSRGAGGKLFF.

There are many counts of this clonotype. The genes are TRBV7-2 and TRBJ2-7, with D tentatively TRBD2 (5 bases). This CDR3 has 13 residues. CDR1 SGHTA and CDR2 FQGNSA come from the germline V gene. V was shortened by 1 base and J by 3 bases, with 7 bases between the two germline ends. CDR3 region: CASSLGRDYEQYF. DNA for the CDR3: TGTGCCAGCAGCTTAGGCCGGGACTACGAGCAGTACTTC. Looking up the rest from reference TRBV7-2 and TRBJ2-7 gives the full variable domain: GAGVSQSPSNKVTEKGKDVELRCDPISGHTALYWYRQSLGQGLEFLIYFQGNSAPDKSGLPSDRFSAERTGGSVSTLTIQRTQQEDSAVYLCASSLGRDYEQYFGPGTRLTVT.

This clonotype was picked up a small number of times. The chain links TRBV7-7 to TRBJ2-5, with TRBD2 identical over 10 bases. This CDR3 is 16 amino acids long. Germline V gene sequence: CDR1 SSHAT, CDR2 FNYEAQ (reference sequence). V lost 1 base and J lost 2; bases outside the gene matches: 4. The CDR3 DNA follows: TGTGCCAGCAGCTTAGAGGCTAGCGGGGGACAAGAGACCCAGTACTTC. It encodes CASSLEASGGQETQYF.

This clonotype is medium-sized. This chain joins TRBV6-1 and TRBJ2-2, with 12 positions matching TRBD2. Trimming took 7 bases from V and 0 from J; bases not matched to a gene: 3. From germline, CDR1 is MNHNS and CDR2 SASEGT. This CDR3 is built from 16 residues. CDR3 sequence reads: CASKGLAGSNTGELFF. The CDR3 bases are TGTGCCAGCAAAGGACTAGCGGGGTCGAACACCGGGGAGCTGTTTTTT.

This chain links TRBV7-9 with TRBJ1-1, with D possibly TRBD1 on 5 matching bases. Germline V CDR1 and CDR2: SEHNR, FQNEAQ (reference sequence). The CDR3 totals 14 residues. V was pared by 5 bases and J by 4 bases, with 14 bases between. Here the CDR3 reads CASSDGGASTEAFF. In nucleotides, the CDR3 is TGTGCCAGCAGCGACGGGGGTGCATCCACTGAAGCTTTCTTT.

As regards this clonotype: This clone may be a read error of a much larger clone one base away. In DNA, the CDR3 is TGCGCCAGCAGCCAAAGGAGTCTAGCTGAGTCCTACAATGAGCAGTTCTTC. It specifies CASSQRSLAESYNEQFF. The chain combines TRBV4-1 with TRBJ2-1; D might be TRBD2 (5 bases). Looked up from germline, CDR1 is MGHRA and CDR2 is YSYEKL. CDR3 length: 17 residues. Trimming cost V 2 bases and J 1 base, with 15 bases left between them.

The gene calls are TRBV5-1 and TRBJ2-5; D is uncertain. Trimming took off 2 bases at V and 3 bases at J, with 17 bases between the two ends. Germline V lookup: CDR1 SGHRS, CDR2 YFSETQ. The CDR3 runs to 16 residues. The CDR3 nucleotides read TGCGCCAGCAGCTTACGCGACGGGCCGAATAAAGAGACCCAGTACTTC. It translates to CASSLRDGPNKETQYF.